What follows is one T cell receptor beta chain and its context. Authors' processing steps: Reference gene primer amplification gave estimated nucleated cell counts. Libraries were prepared by immunoSEQ multiplex PCR; TCRdb keeps only in-frame clonotypes and omits some of them. V and J calls plus clone size are reproduced from that table; the DNA served to infer D and trimming. The sample lists 35,000 to 50,000 clones; roughly 90% were seen once. Germline assignment: CDR1 SGHAT and CDR2 FQNNGV. The CDR3 spans 15 residues. V shed 1 base and J shed 4 bases, with 13 bases lying between them. This specimen belongs to a study of blood T cell repertoires in COVID-19. Study overall: Specimens from acute and convalescent COVID-19 originated in the United States, Italy and Spain. PBMCs, B-cell-depleted T cells, or T cells provided the cDNA or gDNA that made up the material.

This chain connects TRBV11-2 to TRBJ1-1; possible D gene TRBD1, 6 bases. The receptor was isolated from a man aged 45-60 years with active COVID-19. Sample: peripheral blood. In DNA, the CDR3 is TGTGCCAGCAGCTTAGTTTCGGGGGGCGGCACTGAAGCTTTCTTT. Protein product: CASSLVSGGGTEAFF.